Described below is a single T cell receptor (beta chain) sequence and its context. These data belong to a study of control samples from healthy donors and cancer patients. The CDR3 loop spans 11 amino acids. CDR1 is MDHEN and CDR2 is SYDVKM in the germline V gene. Trimming left V 5 bases short and J 10 bases short, with 11 bases between. Here immunoSEQ multiplex PCR was the method, and the copy in TCRdb shows in-frame clones only, minus some. Of roughly 100,000 clones listed, 86% are singletons. This TCR was sampled from a woman between 45 and 65 years old in good health. This chain connects TRBV28 to TRBJ1-1, with D tentatively TRBD1 (6 bases). What was sequenced was blood. Written as DNA, the CDR3 is TGTGCCAGCAGTACTACAGGGAGAGCTTTCTTT. Translating gives CASSTTGRAFF.